This TCR beta chain was profiled in a study of blood T cell repertoires in COVID-19. Background on the study: The United States, Italy and Spain were the sources of the acute and convalescent COVID-19 samples. Sources were T cells, B-cell-depleted T cells, or PBMCs; the material itself was cDNA or gDNA.

In the authors' methods: Quantification of nucleated cells was approximated via reference gene primer amplification. TCRdb's copy holds only in-frame clones and misses some; the assay was immunoSEQ multiplex PCR. Clonal size and the V and J genes are those of that table, whereas D and trimming came from the DNA. The table records over 65,000 clones, roughly 81% of them present only once. This CDR3 is built from 15 residues. The trim removed 4 bases at V and 7 bases at J, leaving 9 bases unmatched. Germline CDR1 and CDR2: SEHNR and FQNEAQ (reference sequence). This TCR came from a human donor in a cohort sampled during active COVID-19. The chain links TRBV7-9 to TRBJ2-1; 8 bases are a match to TRBD2. The sequencing sample was made of peripheral blood. Written as DNA, the CDR3 is TGTGCCAGCAGCTCAAGCGGGAGCCTACCTAATGAGCAGTTCTTC. This codes for CASSSSGSLPNEQFF.